This record concerns one T cell receptor beta chain sequence. Its antigen is currently unknown. The data originate from a study of identifying expanded T cells in peripheral blood. General observations from the study: Across healthy donors, higher total template counts meant significantly greater approximately 2-week count variance.

Generated by immunoSEQ multiplex PCR, the TCRdb table keeps only in-frame clones and is missing some. The sample lists fewer than 80,000 clones; over 75% were seen once. Deletions cut 6 bases from V and 0 bases from J, with 12 bases between. The CDR3 runs 16 residues. Germline V gene data show CDR1 as MDHEN and CDR2 as SYDVKM. The TCR sequence derives from a person between 18 and 75 years old in good health. The sample consisted of blood. The chain links TRBV28 to TRBJ1-6; D may be TRBD1 (6 bases). CDR3 in DNA: TGTGCCAGCAGCTACGGACAGAGCTCCTATAATTCACCCCTCCACTTT. Amino acid sequence: CASSYGQSSYNSPLHF.